This entry lists 8 T cell receptor beta chains sequenced from one sample in a study of T cell responses to AZD1222 COVID-19 vaccine (dated by TCRdb to 2020 to 2022). Receptors were amplified or captured by the immunoSEQ multiplex PCR assay. This is the immuneACCESS table as TCRdb keeps it, with only in-frame sequences that have V and J called. A part of the clones is gone; compared with another copy, unresolved V genes explain less than half, and the rest is unexplained. The sample data list roughly 67,000 clones, and approximately 80% of these were observed just once. 9% to 14% of the sample belongs to the ten largest clones. The time point label of this sample denotes: baseline before first vaccination. The sequencing here drew on peripheral blood, taken on day 0 of AZD1222 vaccination. All receptors derive from an adult in good health.

This clone was counted once. V and J are TRBV27 and TRBJ2-3, with 10 bases aligning to TRBD2. The CDR3 has 15 residues. Germline loops: CDR1 MNHEY, CDR2 SMNVEV (reference sequence). The V segment lost 9 bases and the J segment 4 bases; nucleotides outside the gene matches: 10. CDR3 loop: CASKAGGPFPDTQYF. The CDR3 DNA sequence: TGTGCCAGTAAAGCGGGGGGGCCGTTCCCAGATACGCAGTATTTT.

The V gene is TRBV11-2, the J gene TRBJ2-1; the match to TRBD2 covers 7 bases. The CDR3 has 15 residues. Germline V gives CDR1 SGHAT, CDR2 FQNNGV. V gave up 8 bases and J gave up 2 bases; unmatched junction bases: 9. The DNA of the CDR3 is TGTGCCAGCCGAAAAAGCGGGGACGCCTACAATGAGCAGTTCTTC. Translating it yields CASRKSGDAYNEQFF.

V and J are TRBV3-1 (or the pseudogene TRBV3-2) and TRBJ1-3; a weak D match, TRBD1 (5 bases). CDR3 length equals 18 residues. The germline V and J ends were trimmed by 0 bases and 0 bases, with 15 bases remaining between them. CDR1 and CDR2 (germline): LGHDT, YNNKEL (reference sequence). CDR3 protein: CASSQDFPGRVSGNTIYF. The CDR3 DNA sequence: TGTGCCAGCAGCCAAGATTTCCCAGGGAGAGTCTCTGGAAACACCATATATTTT.

The rearrangement links TRBV10-2 to TRBJ2-3, with 8 bases aligning to TRBD2. CDR3 length equals 16 residues. V trimming: 2 bases; J trimming: 8 bases; junction bases outside the gene matches: 12. CDR1 is WSHSY, CDR2 SAAADI, per germline. Written as DNA, the CDR3 is TGCGCCAGCAGTGAGACAGTAGCGGGGACGTTTGGTACGCAGTATTTT. Its protein product is CASSETVAGTFGTQYF.

The chain employs TRBV18 and TRBJ1-1; D gene uncertain. The CDR3 has 14 residues. Deletions cut 4 bases from V and 6 bases from J, with 15 bases between. Germline V gene sequence: CDR1 KGHSH, CDR2 LQKENI. The CDR3 sequence is CASSLQSGGSEAFF. DNA of the CDR3: TGTGCCAGCTCACTTCAATCGGGCGGGTCTGAAGCTTTCTTT.

The chain joins TRBV3-1 (or the pseudogene TRBV3-2) to TRBJ1-2; D is possibly TRBD1 (5 bases). Between the trimmed V and J ends, which lost 2 bases and 10 bases, there was a span of 17 bases. Germline V gene sequence: CDR1 LGHDT, CDR2 YNNKEL (reference sequence). The CDR3 covers 14 residues. The CDR3 sequence is CASSQTGTRASYTF. Here the CDR3 DNA reads TGTGCCAGCAGCCAAACCGGGACTCGGGCGTCCTACACCTTC.

The chain employs TRBV29-1 and TRBJ2-3; 9 positions match TRBD2. V lost 3 bases to trimming and J lost 7 bases; unmatched junction nucleotides: 11. The CDR3 spans 15 residues. The V gene's germline CDR1 is SQVTM and CDR2 ANQGSEA. Written as DNA, the CDR3 is TGCAGCGTTGATCCTAAGAGCGGGGGGATTTATACGCAGTATTTT. It translates to CSVDPKSGGIYTQYF.

In its sample, this clone was seen a few times. This rearrangement joins TRBV28 to TRBJ1-2; D not resolved. Trimming cost V 4 bases and J 4 bases, with 19 bases left between them. This CDR3 is built from 16 residues. The germline V gene has CDR1 MDHEN and CDR2 SYDVKM. The CDR3 reads CASSSREQTVLYGYTF. The CDR3 coding sequence is TGTGCCAGCAGTTCTAGAGAACAGACGGTCCTCTATGGCTACACCTTC.